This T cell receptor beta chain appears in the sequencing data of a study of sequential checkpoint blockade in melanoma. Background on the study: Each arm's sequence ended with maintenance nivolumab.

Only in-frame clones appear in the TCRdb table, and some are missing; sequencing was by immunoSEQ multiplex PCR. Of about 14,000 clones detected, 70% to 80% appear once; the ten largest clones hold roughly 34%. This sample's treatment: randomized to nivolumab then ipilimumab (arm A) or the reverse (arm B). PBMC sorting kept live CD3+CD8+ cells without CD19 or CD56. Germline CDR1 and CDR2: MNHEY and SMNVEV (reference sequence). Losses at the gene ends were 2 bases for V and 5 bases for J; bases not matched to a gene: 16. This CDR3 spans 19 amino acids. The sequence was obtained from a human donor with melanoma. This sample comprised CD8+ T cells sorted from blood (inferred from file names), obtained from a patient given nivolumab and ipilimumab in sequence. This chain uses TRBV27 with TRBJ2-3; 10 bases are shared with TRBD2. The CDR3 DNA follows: TGTGCCAGCAGTTTAACAGGAGGACTAGCGGTACACTTCGGAGATACGCAGTATTTT. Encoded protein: CASSLTGGLAVHFGDTQYF.